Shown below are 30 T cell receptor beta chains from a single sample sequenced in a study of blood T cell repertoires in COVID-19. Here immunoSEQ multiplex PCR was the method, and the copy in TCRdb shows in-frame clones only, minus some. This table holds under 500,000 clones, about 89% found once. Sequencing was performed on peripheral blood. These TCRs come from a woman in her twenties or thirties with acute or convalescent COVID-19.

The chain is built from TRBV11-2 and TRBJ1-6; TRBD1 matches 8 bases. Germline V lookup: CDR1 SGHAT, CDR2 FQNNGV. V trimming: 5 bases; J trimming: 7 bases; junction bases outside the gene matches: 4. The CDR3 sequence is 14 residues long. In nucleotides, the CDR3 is TGTGCCAGCAGCCCCCGACAGGGGAATTCACCCCTCCACTTT. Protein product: CASSPRQGNSPLHF.

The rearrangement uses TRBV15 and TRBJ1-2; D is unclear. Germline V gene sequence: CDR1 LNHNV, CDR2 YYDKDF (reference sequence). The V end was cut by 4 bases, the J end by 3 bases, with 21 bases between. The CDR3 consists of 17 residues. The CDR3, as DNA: TGTGCCACCAGCAACGCCTTTGGCGGGCAAGGTGACTATGGCTACACCTTC. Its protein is CATSNAFGGQGDYGYTF. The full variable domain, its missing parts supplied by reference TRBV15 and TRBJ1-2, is DAMVIQNPRYQVTQFGKPVTLSCSQTLNHNVMYWYQQKSSQAPKLLFHYYDKDFNNEADTPDNFQSRRPNTSFCFLDIRSPGLGDTAMYLCATSNAFGGQGDYGYTFGSGTRLTVV.

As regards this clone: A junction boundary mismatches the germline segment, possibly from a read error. CDR3 DNA sequence: TGTGCCAGCAGTATCCTCCCGGGACAGGGTACAAACCTAAACTATGGCTACACCTTC. It encodes CASSILPGQGTNLNYGYTF. This sequence joins TRBV19 and TRBJ1-2; 9 bases align to TRBD1. Per germline, CDR1 LNHDA and CDR2 SQIVND (reference sequence). The CDR3 spans 19 residues.

The CDR3 DNA sequence: TGTGCCAGCAGTGTGGAGGCAGTCAGATCACCCCTCCACTTT. Protein product: CASSVEAVRSPLHF. The chain recombines TRBV2 with TRBJ1-6; D unclear. With 4 bases removed from V and 10 bases from J, the gap between germline ends came to 14 bases. The CDR3 consists of 14 residues. The germline CDR1 and CDR2 sequences are SNHLY and FYNNEI. The whole variable domain, filled in from reference TRBV2 and TRBJ1-6, reads EPEVTQTPSHQVTQMGQEVILRCVPISNHLYFYWYRQILGQKVEFLVSFYNNEISEKSEIFDDQFSVERPDGSNFTLKIRSTKLEDSAMYFCASSVEAVRSPLHFGNGTRLTVT.

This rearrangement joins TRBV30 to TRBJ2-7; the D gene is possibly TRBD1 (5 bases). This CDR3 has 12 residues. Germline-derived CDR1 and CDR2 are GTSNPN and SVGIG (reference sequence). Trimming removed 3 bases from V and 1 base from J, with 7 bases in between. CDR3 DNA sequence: TGTGCCTGGAGCCAGGGTTCCTACGAGCAGTACTTC. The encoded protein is CAWSQGSYEQYF.

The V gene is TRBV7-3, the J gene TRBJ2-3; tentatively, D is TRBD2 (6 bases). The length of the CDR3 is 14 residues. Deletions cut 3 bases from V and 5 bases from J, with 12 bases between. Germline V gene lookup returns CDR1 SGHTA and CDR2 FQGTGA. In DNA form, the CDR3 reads TGTGCCAGCAGCTTGGGGCGGGGAGTAGATACGCAGTATTTT. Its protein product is CASSLGRGVDTQYF.

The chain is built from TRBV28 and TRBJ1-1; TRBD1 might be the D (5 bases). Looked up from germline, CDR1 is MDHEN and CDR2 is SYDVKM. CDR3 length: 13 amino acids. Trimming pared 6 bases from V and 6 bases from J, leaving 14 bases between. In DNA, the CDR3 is TGTGCCAGCAGCCCAGGGTGGGGGGCTGAAGCTTTCTTT. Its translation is CASSPGWGAEAFF.

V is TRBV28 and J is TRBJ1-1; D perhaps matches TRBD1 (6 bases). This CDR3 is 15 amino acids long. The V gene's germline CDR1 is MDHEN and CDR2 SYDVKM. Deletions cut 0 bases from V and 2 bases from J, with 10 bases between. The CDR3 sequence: CASSLWGGPNTEAFF. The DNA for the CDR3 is TGTGCCAGCAGTTTATGGGGGGGGCCTAACACTGAAGCTTTCTTT.

The CDR3 sequence is CASSRQVGEQFF. The CDR3 DNA reads as TGTGCCAGCAGTAGACAGGTCGGTGAGCAGTTCTTC. V and J are TRBV6-5 and TRBJ2-1, with a weak D call TRBD1 (6 bases). This CDR3 spans 12 amino acids. The V end was cut by 5 bases, the J end by 9 bases, with 11 bases between. The germline V gene encodes CDR1 MNHEY and CDR2 SVGAGI.

This CDR3 reads CASSQGGPRNEQFF. CDR3 coding DNA: TGTGCCAGCAGTCAGGGGGGACCGCGAAATGAGCAGTTCTTC. The genes are TRBV5-8 and TRBJ2-1, with a possible D match to TRBD1 (7 bases). V lost 5 bases to trimming and J lost 7 bases, with 16 bases between them. The CDR3 spans 14 residues. Germline V gene lookup returns CDR1 SGHTS and CDR2 YDEGEE.

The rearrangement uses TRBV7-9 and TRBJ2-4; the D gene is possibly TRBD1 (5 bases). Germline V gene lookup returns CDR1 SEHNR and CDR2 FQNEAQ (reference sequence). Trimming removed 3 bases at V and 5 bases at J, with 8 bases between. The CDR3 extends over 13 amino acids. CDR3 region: CASSFSTENIQYF. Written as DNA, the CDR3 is TGTGCCAGCAGCTTTTCGACAGAAAACATTCAGTACTTC. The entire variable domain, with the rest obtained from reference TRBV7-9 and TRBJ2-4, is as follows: DTGVSQNPRHKITKRGQNVTFRCDPISEHNRLYWYRQTLGQGPEFLTYFQNEAQLEKSRLLSDRFSAERPKGSFSTLEIQRTEQGDSAMYLCASSFSTENIQYFGAGTRLSVL.

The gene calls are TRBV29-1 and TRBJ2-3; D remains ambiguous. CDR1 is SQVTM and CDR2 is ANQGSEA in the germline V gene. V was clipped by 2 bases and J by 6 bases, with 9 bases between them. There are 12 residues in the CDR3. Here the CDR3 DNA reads TGCAGCGTTGAACAACCGAGGGATACGCAGTATTTT. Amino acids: CSVEQPRDTQYF.

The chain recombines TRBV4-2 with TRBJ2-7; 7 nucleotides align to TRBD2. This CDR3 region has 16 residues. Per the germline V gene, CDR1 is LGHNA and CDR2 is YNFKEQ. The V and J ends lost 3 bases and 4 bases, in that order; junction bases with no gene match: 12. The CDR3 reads CASSQDYTSVRYEQYF. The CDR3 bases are TGTGCCAGCAGCCAGGACTATACTAGCGTGCGGTACGAGCAGTACTTC.

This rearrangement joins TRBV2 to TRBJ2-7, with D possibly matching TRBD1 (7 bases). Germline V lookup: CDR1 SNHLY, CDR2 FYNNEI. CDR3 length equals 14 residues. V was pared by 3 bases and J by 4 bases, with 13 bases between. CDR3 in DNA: TGTGCCAGCAGTGATTGGCAGGGGGGATACGAGCAGTACTTC. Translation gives CASSDWQGGYEQYF.

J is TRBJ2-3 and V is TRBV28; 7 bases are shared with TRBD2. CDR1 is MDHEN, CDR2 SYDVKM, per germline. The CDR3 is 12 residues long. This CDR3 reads CAWGGSTDTQYF. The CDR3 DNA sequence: TGTGCTTGGGGGGGTAGCACAGATACGCAGTATTTT.

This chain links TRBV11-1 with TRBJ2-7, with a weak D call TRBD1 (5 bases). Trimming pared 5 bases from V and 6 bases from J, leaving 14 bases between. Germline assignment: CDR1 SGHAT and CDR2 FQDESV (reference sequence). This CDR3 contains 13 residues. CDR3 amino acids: CASSPLMGREQYF. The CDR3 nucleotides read TGTGCCAGCAGCCCCTTGATGGGGCGCGAGCAGTACTTC.

The CDR3 spells CAISGTGGVTGELFF. CDR3 in DNA: TGTGCCATCAGCGGGACAGGGGGCGTCACCGGGGAGCTGTTTTTT. This chain links TRBV10-3 with TRBJ2-2, with 12 bases aligning to TRBD1. Unmatched junction bases numbered 3, after V lost 6 bases and J lost 4 bases. CDR3 length equals 15 residues. Germline CDR1 and CDR2: ENHRY and SYGVKD.

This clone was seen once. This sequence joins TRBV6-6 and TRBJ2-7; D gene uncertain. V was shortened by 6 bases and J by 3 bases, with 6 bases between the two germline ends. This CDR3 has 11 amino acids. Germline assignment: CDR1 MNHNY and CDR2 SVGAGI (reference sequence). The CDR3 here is CASSQDYEQYF. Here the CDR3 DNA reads TGTGCCAGCAGCCAGGACTACGAGCAGTACTTC.

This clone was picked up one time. CDR3 amino acids: CASSGSGDNQPQHF. The CDR3 DNA reads as TGTGCCAGCAGCGGATCAGGGGACAATCAGCCCCAGCATTTT. The chain employs TRBV9 and TRBJ1-5; D is perhaps TRBD1 (6 bases). V lost 3 bases and J 3 bases, leaving 10 bases between the germline ends. CDR3 size: 14 residues. CDR1 SGDLS and CDR2 YYNGEE come from the germline V gene.

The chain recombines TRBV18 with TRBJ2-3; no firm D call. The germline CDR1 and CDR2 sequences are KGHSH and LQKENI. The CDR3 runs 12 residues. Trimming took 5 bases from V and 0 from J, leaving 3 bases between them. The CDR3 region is CASSTSTDTQYF. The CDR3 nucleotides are TGTGCCAGCTCAACTAGCACAGATACGCAGTATTTT.

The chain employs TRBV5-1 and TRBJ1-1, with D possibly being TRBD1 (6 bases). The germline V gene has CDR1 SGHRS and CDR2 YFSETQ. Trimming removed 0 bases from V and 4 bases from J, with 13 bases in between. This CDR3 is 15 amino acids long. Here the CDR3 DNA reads TGCGCCAGCAGCTTGGTGGGGGGGCGGGTCACTGAAGCTTTCTTT. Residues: CASSLVGGRVTEAFF.

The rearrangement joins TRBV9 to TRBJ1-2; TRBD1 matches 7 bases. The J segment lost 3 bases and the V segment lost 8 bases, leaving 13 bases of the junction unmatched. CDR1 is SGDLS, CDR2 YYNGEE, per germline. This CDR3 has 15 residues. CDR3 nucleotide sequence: TGTGCCAGTTCAACCAACAGGGGCGGCGACTATGGCTACACCTTC. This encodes CASSTNRGGDYGYTF.

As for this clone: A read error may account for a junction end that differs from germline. The CDR3 loop is CARSRGNQPQHF. CDR3 bases: TGTGCCCGCAGCAGGGGCAATCAGCCCCAGCATTTT. The V gene is TRBV25-1, the J gene TRBJ1-5; TRBD1 is a possible D gene (5 bases). The CDR3 has 12 amino acids. CDR1 is MGHDK, CDR2 SYGVNS, per germline.

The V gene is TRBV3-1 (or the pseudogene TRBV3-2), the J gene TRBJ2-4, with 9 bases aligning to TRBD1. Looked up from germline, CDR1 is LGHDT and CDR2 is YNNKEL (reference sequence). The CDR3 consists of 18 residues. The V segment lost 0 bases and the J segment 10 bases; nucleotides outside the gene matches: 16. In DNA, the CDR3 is TGTGCCAGCAGCCAAGATGGTTTGGGACAGGGCCTCTGGGGAATTCAGTACTTC. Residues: CASSQDGLGQGLWGIQYF.

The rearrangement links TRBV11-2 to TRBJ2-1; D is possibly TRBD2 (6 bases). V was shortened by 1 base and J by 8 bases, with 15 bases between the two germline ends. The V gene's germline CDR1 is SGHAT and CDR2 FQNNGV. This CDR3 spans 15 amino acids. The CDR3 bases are TGTGCCAGCAGCTTAGCTCCAGAGCGGGTTCATGAGCAGTTCTTC. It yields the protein CASSLAPERVHEQFF.

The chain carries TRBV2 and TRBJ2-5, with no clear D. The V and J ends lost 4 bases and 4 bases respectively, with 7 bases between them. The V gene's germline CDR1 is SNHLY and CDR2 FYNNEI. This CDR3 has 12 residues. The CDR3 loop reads CASSASLETQYF. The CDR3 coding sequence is TGTGCCAGCAGTGCTTCGTTAGAGACCCAGTACTTC.

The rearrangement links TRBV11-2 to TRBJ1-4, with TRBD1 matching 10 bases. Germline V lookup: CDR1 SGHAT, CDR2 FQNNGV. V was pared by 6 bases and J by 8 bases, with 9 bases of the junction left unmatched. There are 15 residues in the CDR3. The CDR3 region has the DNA TGTGCCAGCAGACCTTGGGGGACAGGGGAGGAAAAACTGTTTTTT. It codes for CASRPWGTGEEKLFF.

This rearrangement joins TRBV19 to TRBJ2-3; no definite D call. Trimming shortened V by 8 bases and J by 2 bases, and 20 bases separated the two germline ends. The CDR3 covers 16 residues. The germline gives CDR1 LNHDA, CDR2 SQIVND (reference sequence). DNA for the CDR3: TGTGCCAGTCTCTGGCGGTTACTCGCAACCACAGATACGCAGTATTTT. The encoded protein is CASLWRLLATTDTQYF. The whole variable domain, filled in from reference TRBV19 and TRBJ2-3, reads DGGITQSPKYLFRKEGQNVTLSCEQNLNHDAMYWYRQDPGQGLRLIYYSQIVNDFQKGDIAEGYSVSREKKESFPLTVTSAQKNPTAFYLCASLWRLLATTDTQYFGPGTRLTVL.

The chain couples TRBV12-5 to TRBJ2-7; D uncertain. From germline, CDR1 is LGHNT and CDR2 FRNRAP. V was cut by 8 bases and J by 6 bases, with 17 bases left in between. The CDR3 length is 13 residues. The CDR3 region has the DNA TGTGCTAGTCTACTCCGTCTTGATAGCGAGCAGTACTTC. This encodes CASLLRLDSEQYF. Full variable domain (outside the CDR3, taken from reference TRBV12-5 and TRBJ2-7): DARVTQTPRHKVTEMGQEVTMRCQPILGHNTVFWYRQTMMQGLELLAYFRNRAPLDDSGMPKDRFSAEMPDATLATLKIQPSEPRDSAVYFCASLLRLDSEQYFGPGTRLTVT.

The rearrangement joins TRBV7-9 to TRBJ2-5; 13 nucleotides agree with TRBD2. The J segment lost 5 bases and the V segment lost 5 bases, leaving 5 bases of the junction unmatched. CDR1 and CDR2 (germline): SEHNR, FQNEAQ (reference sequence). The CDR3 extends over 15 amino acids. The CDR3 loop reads CASSTSGGAGETQYF. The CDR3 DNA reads TGTGCCAGCAGCACTAGCGGGGGGGCCGGTGAGACCCAGTACTTC.